Listed below are T cell receptor beta chains from one sample, sequenced in a study of regulatory T cells in long-lasting Graves disease. TCRdb fed the multiplex PCR reads into MiXCR, producing one record per CDR3 protein. The sample holds hundreds of thousands of distinct CDR3 sequences, 16% seen once. The data were also submitted as part of a second study, on T cells in Graves' hyperthyroidism and ophthalmopathy.

Here the sequenced sample was peripheral blood mononuclear cells (PBMCs), taken at new diagnosis, from a patient treated with antithyroid drugs. The receptor source for this set is a woman aged 30 to 39 with Graves disease. The CDR3 runs from the conserved cysteine through the conserved F or W. The D gene is left open where the match is weak. Clone size is given for some rows only: seen once, a few or many times, or a class if the clone is expanded.

TRBJ1-1 NA NA TRBV11-3 TGTGCCAGCAGCTTATCAGAGGGCTCAACTGAAGCTTTCTTT CASSLSEGSTEAFF
TRBJ2-3 NA NA TRBV18 TGTGCCAGCTCGACCGGGACCCCGACACCCGATACGCAGTATTTT CASSTGTPTPDTQYF
TRBJ1-2 many TRBD1 TRBV28 TGTGCCAGCAGGGGATCGGGGGGACAGCGCATAAACTATGGCTACACCTTC CASRGSGGQRINYGYTF
TRBJ2-7 many TRBD1 TRBV3-1 TGTGCCAGCAGCCAAAACAGGGGGGTTTACGAGCAGTACTTC CASSQNRGVYEQYF
TRBJ2-5 few TRBD2 TRBV24-1 TGTGCCACCAGTGATTTGCTCGGGGGGAAGGGAGGTCAGGAGACCCAGTACTTC CATSDLLGGKGGQETQYF
TRBJ2-1 NA TRBD2 TRBV18 TGTGCCAGCTCAAACTCTCGAGCGGGACCGAGAGGCTATGAGCAGTTCTTC CASSNSRAGPRGYEQFF
TRBJ1-3 many NA TRBV6-2/TRBV6-3 TGTGCCAGCAGTTACAGGGTTAGCTCTGGAAACACCATATATTTT CASSYRVSSGNTIYF
TRBJ2-2 NA NA TRBV24-1 TGTGCCACCAGTGATTTGACCCGAGGAGGGTCCGGGGAGCTGTTTTTT CATSDLTRGGSGELFF
TRBJ2-1 NA TRBD1 TRBV7-6 TGTGCCAGCAGCAGGACAGGGGCGGGTTACAATGAGCAGTTCTTC CASSRTGAGYNEQFF
TRBJ1-1 once NA TRBV5-4 TGTGCCAGCAGCTTGGATCAGGGTACGTCCGCTGAAGCTTTCTTT CASSLDQGTSAEAFF
TRBJ1-5 many TRBD1 TRBV28 TGTGCCAGCAGTTTTCAGACAGGGTTCAATCAGCCCCAGCATTTT CASSFQTGFNQPQHF
TRBJ1-5 many NA TRBV5-1 TGCGCCAGCAGCGCCCCGGACGGGCGCAATCAGCCCCAGCATTTT CASSAPDGRNQPQHF
TRBJ2-3 NA NA TRBV19 TGTGCCAGTAGTCCGGGTTTCAAACGGGGGGATACGCAGTATTTT CASSPGFKRGDTQYF
TRBJ2-7 many TRBD2 TRBV12-3/TRBV12-4 TGTGCCAGCAGTAACGGACTAGCGGGGCCCTACGAGCAGTACTTC CASSNGLAGPYEQYF
TRBJ1-1 many NA TRBV20-1 TGCAGTGCGCCTAGGAACACTGAAGCTTTCTTT CSAPRNTEAFF
TRBJ2-5 many NA TRBV14 TGTGCCAGCAGCCAAGGAAGTCTCCAAGAGACCCAGTACTTC CASSQGSLQETQYF
TRBJ2-2 few TRBD2 TRBV30 TGTGCCTGGAGCGGTAGGTCCGGGGGGACTCTGAACACCGGGGAGCTGTTTTTT CAWSGRSGGTLNTGELFF
TRBJ2-7 NA NA TRBV20-1 TGCAGTGCCCGGCCTGGGTCGGGCTACGAGCAGTACTTC CSARPGSGYEQYF
TRBJ2-6 few NA TRBV7-6 TGTGCCAGCAGTTTAAACAGGATGCCATCTGGGGCCAACGTCCTGACTTTC CASSLNRMPSGANVLTF
TRBJ2-6 few NA TRBV12-3/TRBV12-4 TGTGCCAGCACTACACGGGGGGCCAACGTCCTGACTTTC CASTTRGANVLTF
TRBJ2-5 NA NA TRBV5-1 TGCGCCAGCAGCTTGGGTCCAGGGGAAGAGACCCAGTACTTC CASSLGPGEETQYF
TRBJ1-2 many NA TRBV28 TGTGCCAAAAAGCGCATGAACTATGGCTACACCTTC CAKKRMNYGYTF